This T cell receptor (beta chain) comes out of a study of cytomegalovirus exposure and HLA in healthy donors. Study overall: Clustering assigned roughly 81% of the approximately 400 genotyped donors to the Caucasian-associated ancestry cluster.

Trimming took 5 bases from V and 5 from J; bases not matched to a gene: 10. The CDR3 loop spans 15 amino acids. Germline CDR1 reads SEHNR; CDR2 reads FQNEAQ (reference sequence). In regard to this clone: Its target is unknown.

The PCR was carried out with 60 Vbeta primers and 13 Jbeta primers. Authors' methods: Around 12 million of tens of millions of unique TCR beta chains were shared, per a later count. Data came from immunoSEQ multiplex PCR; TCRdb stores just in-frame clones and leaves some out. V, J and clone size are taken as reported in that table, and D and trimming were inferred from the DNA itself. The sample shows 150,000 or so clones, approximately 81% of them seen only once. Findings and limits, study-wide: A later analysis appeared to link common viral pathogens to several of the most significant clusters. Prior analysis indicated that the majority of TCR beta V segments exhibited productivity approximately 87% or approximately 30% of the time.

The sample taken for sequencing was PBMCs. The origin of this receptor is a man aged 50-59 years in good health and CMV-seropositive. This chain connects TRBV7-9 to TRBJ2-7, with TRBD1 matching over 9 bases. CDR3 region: CASSRTGTGNHEQYF. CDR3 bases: TGTGCCAGCAGCCGGACCGGGACAGGGAACCACGAGCAGTACTTC. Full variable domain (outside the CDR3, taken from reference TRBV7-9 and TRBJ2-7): DTGVSQNPRHKITKRGQNVTFRCDPISEHNRLYWYRQTLGQGPEFLTYFQNEAQLEKSRLLSDRFSAERPKGSFSTLEIQRTEQGDSAMYLCASSRTGTGNHEQYFGPGTRLTVT.